One and the same sample provided the 30 T cell receptor beta chains below, sequenced in a study of blood T cell repertoires in COVID-19. Using immunoSEQ multiplex PCR, the repertoire was profiled, and TCRdb retains in-frame clones only, with some absent. The top ten hold around 5.4% of the sample, which has around 130,000 clones, about 87% seen once. Specimen: peripheral blood. All receptors come from a human donor in a cohort sampled during active COVID-19.

The chain recombines TRBV19 with TRBJ2-4, with 10 nucleotides matching TRBD1. This CDR3 contains 18 residues. The germline V gene encodes CDR1 LNHDA and CDR2 SQIVND (reference sequence). J gave up 3 bases and V 5 bases, and 13 bases lay outside the gene matches. This chain's CDR3 is CASSLDRGRGSVKNIQYF. As DNA, the CDR3 is TGTGCCAGTAGTCTCGACAGGGGGCGAGGGTCGGTCAAAAACATTCAGTACTTC. Combining the CDR3 with reference TRBV19 and TRBJ2-4 gives the whole variable domain DGGITQSPKYLFRKEGQNVTLSCEQNLNHDAMYWYRQDPGQGLRLIYYSQIVNDFQKGDIAEGYSVSREKKESFPLTVTSAQKNPTAFYLCASSLDRGRGSVKNIQYFGAGTRLSVL.

This chain connects TRBV19 to TRBJ2-4, with D possibly TRBD2 on 6 matching bases. Per germline, CDR1 LNHDA and CDR2 SQIVND (reference sequence). V lost 3 bases and J lost 7, with 13 bases in between. CDR3 length: 14 residues. The CDR3 DNA reads TGTGCCAGTAGTATTGGAGGGGTTGGGAACATTCAGTACTTC. It specifies CASSIGGVGNIQYF. The full variable domain, with the rest looked up from reference TRBV19 and TRBJ2-4, is DGGITQSPKYLFRKEGQNVTLSCEQNLNHDAMYWYRQDPGQGLRLIYYSQIVNDFQKGDIAEGYSVSREKKESFPLTVTSAQKNPTAFYLCASSIGGVGNIQYFGAGTRLSVL.

Details on this clone: Other nucleotide sequences in the sample specify the same CDR3. The gene calls are TRBV6-1 and TRBJ2-7, with 9 bases fitting TRBD2. Germline V gene lookup returns CDR1 MNHNS and CDR2 SASEGT. This CDR3 is 15 amino acids long. The V segment lost 3 bases and the J segment 2 bases; nucleotides outside the gene matches: 5. The CDR3 DNA sequence: TGTGCCAGCAGTGAGGGGCTAGCGGGAACCTACGAGCAGTACTTC. As protein: CASSEGLAGTYEQYF.

The chain has TRBV5-1 and TRBJ2-2, with D possibly matching TRBD2 (6 bases). Deletions cut 2 bases from V and 0 bases from J, with 11 bases between. The CDR3 sequence is 16 residues long. Germline V gene sequence: CDR1 SGHRS, CDR2 YFSETQ. This CDR3 is CASSFLSGANTGELFF. The DNA for the CDR3 is TGCGCCAGCAGCTTCCTTAGCGGAGCGAACACCGGGGAGCTGTTTTTT. Looking up the rest from reference TRBV5-1 and TRBJ2-2 gives the full variable domain: KAGVTQTPRYLIKTRGQQVTLSCSPISGHRSVSWYQQTPGQGLQFLFEYFSETQRNKGNFPGRFSGRQFSNSRSEMNVSTLELGDSALYLCASSFLSGANTGELFFGEGSRLTVL.

The chain has TRBV10-3 and TRBJ1-3, with a possible D match to TRBD1 (6 bases). Germline V CDR1 and CDR2: ENHRY, SYGVKD. Trimming left V 3 bases short and J 0 bases short, with 12 bases between. The CDR3 totals 16 residues. CDR3 protein: CAISDTGTSSGNTIYF. In DNA, the CDR3 is TGTGCCATCAGTGACACCGGGACAAGCTCTGGAAACACCATATATTTT.

This chain joins TRBV6-5 and TRBJ1-6, with 8 bases matching TRBD1. The CDR3 extends over 16 amino acids. Trimming removed 1 base from V and 8 bases from J; junction bases left unmatched: 7. Germline V gene sequence: CDR1 MNHEY, CDR2 SVGAGI. CDR3 protein: CASSYFPGGEDSPLHF. Here the CDR3 DNA reads TGTGCCAGCAGTTACTTCCCAGGGGGCGAGGATTCACCCCTCCACTTT.

This clone was detected once. The chain uses TRBV5-1 and TRBJ2-2; 15 bases map to TRBD2. Trimming took 4 bases from V and 4 from J; bases not matched to a gene: 2. The germline V gene encodes CDR1 SGHRS and CDR2 YFSETQ. The CDR3 spans 16 residues. CDR3 DNA: TGCGCCAGCAGCGGGACTAGCGGGAGGACCACCGGGGAGCTGTTTTTT. Its protein product is CASSGTSGRTTGELFF. The variable domain in full, with the rest retrieved from reference TRBV5-1 and TRBJ2-2, is KAGVTQTPRYLIKTRGQQVTLSCSPISGHRSVSWYQQTPGQGLQFLFEYFSETQRNKGNFPGRFSGRQFSNSRSEMNVSTLELGDSALYLCASSGTSGRTTGELFFGEGSRLTVL.

DNA of the CDR3: TGTGCCAGCAGTCTAGCCCCCCACACAGATACGCAGTATTTT. This gives the protein CASSLAPHTDTQYF. The J gene is TRBJ2-3, the V gene TRBV6-5, with a weak D call TRBD2 (5 bases). Germline V lookup: CDR1 MNHEY, CDR2 SVGAGI. The CDR3 totals 14 residues. The V gene lost 5 bases and the J gene lost 2 bases, with 11 bases spanning the gap.

This clone was observed a few times. The chain combines TRBV3-1 (or the pseudogene TRBV3-2) with TRBJ1-3; D perhaps matches TRBD1 (6 bases). V was trimmed by 2 bases and J by 3 bases, leaving 11 bases between them. The CDR3 is made up of 15 amino acids. Germline assignment: CDR1 LGHDT and CDR2 YNNKEL (reference sequence). CDR3 DNA: TGTGCCAGCAGCCAACGAACAGGGCGTGGAAACACCATATATTTT. Protein product: CASSQRTGRGNTIYF.

This clone has just one count. The CDR3 reads CASSTAGTKNTEAFF. The CDR3 bases are TGCGCCAGCAGCACAGCCGGGACAAAAAACACTGAAGCTTTCTTT. V gene TRBV5-1 combines with J gene TRBJ1-1, with TRBD1 as a possible D gene (6 bases). Trimming pared 4 bases from V and 2 bases from J, leaving 15 bases between. The CDR3 covers 15 residues. The V gene's germline CDR1 is SGHRS and CDR2 YFSETQ.

This chain's CDR3 is CASSVVQASNEQFF. CDR3 bases: TGTGCCAGCAGCGTAGTCCAGGCCTCAAATGAGCAGTTCTTC. J is TRBJ2-1 and V is TRBV9, with D hard to call. The germline V gene has CDR1 SGDLS and CDR2 YYNGEE. Trimming stripped 0 bases from V and 7 bases from J, with 11 bases between. This CDR3 has 14 amino acids.

The J gene is TRBJ1-3, the V gene TRBV7-2; maybe TRBD1 (5 bases). Per the germline V gene, CDR1 is SGHTA and CDR2 is FQGNSA. V lost 4 bases to trimming and J lost 2 bases, with 12 bases between them. This CDR3 has 15 residues. CDR3 loop: CASSSGGTPGNTIYF. The CDR3 nucleotides are TGTGCCAGCAGCTCGGGGGGGACTCCTGGAAACACCATATATTTT.

The V and J genes are TRBV28 and TRBJ1-5; unclear D gene. There are 13 residues in the CDR3. Trimming stripped 3 bases from V and 5 bases from J, with 8 bases between. In germline, CDR1 is MDHEN, CDR2 SYDVKM. The DNA for the CDR3 is TGTGCCAGCAGTTTCCGAGCTTATCAGCCCCAGCATTTT. It codes for CASSFRAYQPQHF.

The chain joins TRBV28 to TRBJ1-2; 8 bases align to TRBD1. CDR1 and CDR2 from the germline V gene are MDHEN and SYDVKM. V was clipped by 2 bases and J by 8 bases; unmatched bases: 7. This CDR3 is 14 amino acids long. Here the CDR3 reads CASSLHDRGGGYTF. The CDR3 DNA sequence: TGTGCCAGCAGTTTACATGACAGGGGTGGAGGCTACACCTTC.

V and J are TRBV6-5 and TRBJ1-1, with TRBD1 identical over 11 bases. The CDR3 spans 14 residues. Germline CDR1 reads MNHEY; CDR2 reads SVGAGI. The trim removed 5 bases at V and 4 bases at J, leaving 3 bases unmatched. The CDR3 sequence: CASSPGTGGTEAFF. Written as DNA, the CDR3 is TGTGCCAGCAGTCCCGGGACAGGGGGCACTGAAGCTTTCTTT.

The chain combines TRBV28 with TRBJ1-1; no clear D. The V end was cut by 4 bases, the J end by 4 bases, with 16 bases between. This CDR3 region has 15 residues. Germline V lookup: CDR1 MDHEN, CDR2 SYDVKM. CDR3 sequence reads: CASSSPLGGSTEAFF. The CDR3, as DNA: TGTGCCAGCAGTTCACCTCTCGGAGGTTCCACTGAAGCTTTCTTT.

The V and J genes are TRBV5-1 and TRBJ1-2; no definite D call. The V end was cut by 2 bases, the J end by 2 bases, with 7 bases between. Germline CDR1 SGHRS, CDR2 YFSETQ. The CDR3 extends over 13 amino acids. This chain's CDR3 is CASSFNQNYGYTF. The DNA of the CDR3 is TGCGCCAGCAGCTTTAACCAGAACTATGGCTACACCTTC.

This chain connects TRBV18 to TRBJ1-2; D is unclear. There are 12 residues in the CDR3. Looked up from germline, CDR1 is KGHSH and CDR2 is LQKENI. V lost 5 bases, J lost 8 bases, and 12 bases lay in between. CDR3 residues: CASSSGTGGYTF. DNA for the CDR3: TGTGCCAGCTCATCTGGAACCGGGGGCTACACCTTC.

The chain uses TRBV21-1 and TRBJ2-7; the table's D call, TRBD2, was not checked against the DNA. TRBV21-1 is shown as a pseudogene. The CDR3 sequence is 18 residues long. For the CDR3, the DNA is TGTGCCAGCAGCAAAGGCGGGAGGTGGCGGGGGGCCGTCTACGAGCAGTACTTC. It encodes CASSKGGRWRGAVYEQYF.

This clone has a single count. This sequence joins TRBV2 and TRBJ1-5; tentatively, D is TRBD1 (5 bases). CDR3 length: 15 amino acids. Trimming pared 2 bases from V and 0 bases from J, leaving 8 bases between. The germline V gene encodes CDR1 SNHLY and CDR2 FYNNEI. The CDR3: CASSETGLSNQPQHF. The CDR3 DNA is TGTGCCAGCAGTGAAACAGGCCTTAGCAATCAGCCCCAGCATTTT.

This clone was counted a few times. The chain couples TRBV4-2 to TRBJ2-3; D uncertain. This CDR3 is 14 amino acids long. Looked up from germline, CDR1 is LGHNA and CDR2 is YNFKEQ. V was cut by 1 base and J by 4 bases, with 9 bases left in between. CDR3 coding DNA: TGTGCCAGCAGCCAAGGGCAGTCCGCAGATACGCAGTATTTT. This gives the protein CASSQGQSADTQYF.

About this clone itself: Other DNA sequences in the sample encode the same CDR3. The chain recombines TRBV7-6 with TRBJ2-7, with unresolved D. Between the trimmed V and J ends, which lost 5 bases and 4 bases, there was a span of 12 bases. Germline V lookup: CDR1 SGHVS, CDR2 FNYEAQ. CDR3 length: 13 amino acids. This CDR3 is CASSLGGEYEQYF. CDR3 bases: TGTGCCAGCAGCCTGGGTGGAGAATACGAGCAGTACTTC.

The rearrangement links TRBV15 to TRBJ1-1; 7 nucleotides match TRBD1. The V and J ends lost 1 base and 4 bases, in that order; junction bases with no gene match: 15. Germline lookup yields CDR1 LNHNV and CDR2 YYDKDF (reference sequence). The CDR3 covers 18 residues. The CDR3 protein is CATSRGLEAGGPSTEAFF. The CDR3 nucleotides read TGTGCCACCAGCAGAGGTCTCGAGGCAGGGGGTCCATCCACTGAAGCTTTCTTT.

In DNA, the CDR3 is TGTGCCAGTAGTATTCTACTAGCAACCTACAATGAGCAGTTCTTC. The encoded protein is CASSILLATYNEQFF. The J gene is TRBJ2-1, the V gene TRBV19, with D perhaps matching TRBD2 (6 bases). V dropped 3 bases and J dropped 2 bases, with 11 bases sitting between them. Germline CDR1 is LNHDA and CDR2 is SQIVND (reference sequence). This CDR3 is built from 15 residues.

V is TRBV30 and J is TRBJ2-7, with TRBD1 matching 8 bases. V shed 1 base, J shed 2 bases, and the junction held 4 bases outside the gene matches. This CDR3 has 14 amino acids. Germline V lookup: CDR1 GTSNPN, CDR2 SVGIG (reference sequence). CDR3 sequence: CAWSAGGRTYEQYF. DNA of the CDR3: TGTGCCTGGAGTGCAGGGGGCCGTACCTACGAGCAGTACTTC.

The CDR3 spells CASSLSPPAAGVDTQYF. The CDR3, as DNA: TGTGCCAGCAGTTTATCGCCTCCAGCAGCGGGAGTGGATACGCAGTATTTT. V and J are TRBV27 and TRBJ2-3; 8 nucleotides match TRBD2. CDR1 and CDR2 from the germline V gene are MNHEY and SMNVEV (reference sequence). With V trimmed by 0 bases and J by 6 bases, 11 bases remained unmatched. The CDR3 consists of 17 residues.

With respect to this clone: A junction boundary mismatches the germline segment, possibly from a read error. The rearrangement joins TRBV29-1 to TRBJ1-2, with TRBD1 matching 8 bases. Germline V CDR1 and CDR2: SQVTM, ANQGSEA. The CDR3 is 12 residues long. The CDR3 spells CSVVRQGYDYTF. The CDR3 DNA reads TGCAGCGTTGTGAGACAGGGGTATGACTACACCTTC.

J is TRBJ2-1 and V is TRBV27; perhaps TRBD2 as D (6 bases). The ends were cut back, 1 base at V and 0 bases at J, with 10 bases in the middle. Germline CDR1 and CDR2: MNHEY and SMNVEV (reference sequence). This CDR3 contains 16 residues. CDR3 sequence reads: CASSLWGAGSYNEQFF. CDR3 DNA sequence: TGTGCCAGCAGTTTATGGGGAGCGGGCTCCTACAATGAGCAGTTCTTC.

This clone appeared a single time. V gene TRBV4-1 combines with J gene TRBJ2-2; no clear D. Per germline, CDR1 MGHRA and CDR2 YSYEKL. V shed 4 bases and J shed 1 base, with 7 bases lying between them. This CDR3 spans 14 amino acids. The CDR3 DNA follows: TGCGCCAGCAGCCCTCAGGAGAACACCGGGGAGCTGTTTTTT. Its translation: CASSPQENTGELFF.

The chain has TRBV6-4 and TRBJ2-5; D not certain. This CDR3 is built from 15 residues. CDR1 and CDR2 from the germline V gene are MRHNA and SNTAGT. Trimming took 6 bases from V and 6 from J, leaving 20 bases between them. The CDR3 DNA sequence: TGTGCCAGCAGCTTCCTCTCACCCGAGAAAAAGACCCAGTACTTC. Translated: CASSFLSPEKKTQYF.